The 4 T cell receptor beta chains presented below share a single source sample, sequenced in a study of blood T cell repertoires in COVID-19. This table comes from immunoSEQ multiplex PCR, and its TCRdb copy is limited to in-frame clones, with some not included. This table holds a few hundred thousand clones, about 91% found once. Sequenced: peripheral blood. These receptors were obtained from a woman aged 25 to 39 with COVID-19, enrolled during active disease.

This clone appeared a single time. The chain has TRBV7-2 and TRBJ2-7; weak D call: TRBD1 (6 bases). This CDR3 has 14 residues. Germline V CDR1 and CDR2: SGHTA, FQGNSA. Trimming took 3 bases from V and 2 from J, leaving 11 bases between them. The CDR3 DNA reads as TGTGCCAGCAGCTTGGGGGACACCCCCTACGAGCAGTACGTC. This codes for CASSLGDTPYEQYV.

The genes are TRBV5-1 and TRBJ2-3; 14 positions match TRBD2. The V segment lost 4 bases and the J segment 4 bases; nucleotides outside the gene matches: 5. The CDR3 covers 16 residues. Germline V gene sequence: CDR1 SGHRS, CDR2 YFSETQ. Written as DNA, the CDR3 is TGCGCCAGCAGCCCGACTAGCGGGGGGGAAGCAGATACGCAGTATTTT. Its protein is CASSPTSGGEADTQYF. Full variable domain (outside the CDR3, taken from reference TRBV5-1 and TRBJ2-3): KAGVTQTPRYLIKTRGQQVTLSCSPISGHRSVSWYQQTPGQGLQFLFEYFSETQRNKGNFPGRFSGRQFSNSRSEMNVSTLELGDSALYLCASSPTSGGEADTQYFGPGTRLTVL.

For this clone: Other DNA sequences in this sample translate to the same CDR3. The chain couples TRBV11-2 to TRBJ1-1, with TRBD1 identical over 8 bases. Losses at the gene ends were 4 bases for V and 5 bases for J; bases not matched to a gene: 6. The V gene's germline CDR1 is SGHAT and CDR2 FQNNGV. This CDR3 is 14 amino acids long. This CDR3 is CASSYDRGGTEAFF. CDR3 nucleotides: TGTGCCAGCAGCTATGACAGGGGTGGAACTGAAGCTTTCTTT.

The gene calls are TRBV6-6 and TRBJ2-7, with 7 bases aligning to TRBD2. CDR3 length equals 15 residues. Germline lookup yields CDR1 MNHNY and CDR2 SVGAGI (reference sequence). V lost 2 bases and J lost 3; bases outside the gene matches: 7. The CDR3 sequence is CASSYGRDYSYEQYV. The CDR3 DNA sequence: TGTGCCAGCAGTTACGGTCGGGACTATAGCTACGAGCAGTACGTC.